This is a list of T cell receptor beta chains from one sample in a study of identical twins. Each CDR3 protein is one row after TCRdb ran MiXCR on the 5' RACE reads. Here the sample spans 250,000 to 300,000 distinct CDR3 sequences, roughly 8.7% being singletons. The sample was also linked to a second study, of yellow fever vaccine responses in identical twins.

Material: CD8+ T cells sorted from blood. These receptors were taken from a woman aged 18-29 years in good health. CDR3s include the opening cysteine and the closing phenylalanine or tryptophan. D genes are given only for firm matches. Clone size is shown for a subset of rows, as once, few, many or a class of expanded clone.

v_call,d_call,clone_size,j_call,cdr3_nt,cdr3_aa
TRBV7-2,TRBD2,few,TRBJ2-7,TGTGCCAGCAGCAAACCGGGACTAGCAATCGAGCAGTACTTC,CASSKPGLAIEQYF
TRBV29-1,.,many,TRBJ2-3,TGCAGCGCAGTATACAGGGTGAAGGGCACAGATACGCAGTATTTT,CSAVYRVKGTDTQYF
TRBV3-1,.,many,TRBJ2-2,TGTGCCAGCAGCCAAGGTGCTACCGGGGGGAACACCGGGGAGCTGTTTTTT,CASSQGATGGNTGELFF
TRBV24-1,.,few,TRBJ2-3,TGTGCCACCAGTGACCGGACAGACACAGATACGCAGTATTTT,CATSDRTDTDTQYF
TRBV27,TRBD1,few,TRBJ2-7,TGTGCCAGCAGTAGTAGTGGGACAGGGGTTACCTACGAGCAGTACTTC,CASSSSGTGVTYEQYF
TRBV29-1,TRBD2,few,TRBJ2-5,TGCAGCGTTGAAATTTTGGAGTCTAGCGGGGGTAATCTTCAAGAGACCCAGTACTTC,CSVEILESSGGNLQETQYF
TRBV7-2,.,.,TRBJ2-7,TGTGCCAGCCACGATTCGGGTAGCACCTACGAGCAGTACTTC,CASHDSGSTYEQYF
TRBV20-1,.,.,TRBJ2-1,TGCAGTGCTAGAGACAGGGTTTCCTACAATGAGCAGTTCTTC,CSARDRVSYNEQFF
TRBV5-8,.,.,TRBJ2-1,TGTGCCAGCAGCTTGGCCGGACAGCTGAACAATGAGCAGTTCTTC,CASSLAGQLNNEQFF
TRBV29-1,.,.,TRBJ2-4,TGCAGCGTTGAGGTCAGGGGTCTCCTAGCCAAAAACATTCAGTACTTC,CSVEVRGLLAKNIQYF
TRBV7-6,TRBD2,few,TRBJ2-1,TGTGCCAGCAGCCCTAAACTAGCGGGAGATGGTAATGAGCAGTTCTTC,CASSPKLAGDGNEQFF
TRBV7-9,TRBD2,many,TRBJ2-7,TGTGCCAGCTCCCGACCGGGGGGCTACGAGCAGTACTTC,CASSRPGGYEQYF
TRBV5-1,TRBD2,many,TRBJ2-1,TGCGCCAGCAGCTTGGCTCCTAGCGGGGATTACAATGAGCAGTTCTTC,CASSLAPSGDYNEQFF
TRBV11-1,TRBD2,many,TRBJ2-1,TGTGCCAGCAGCTTAGCTGGACTAGCGGGAGAGCTATACAATGAGCAGTTCTTC,CASSLAGLAGELYNEQFF
TRBV9,.,few,TRBJ1-2,TGTGCCAGCAGCGTCGAACCTCGGGACGGCTTCTTCGGGGGCTACACCTTC,CASSVEPRDGFFGGYTF
TRBV9,TRBD2,many,TRBJ2-3,TGTGCCAGCAGCGTAGAAGCGGGGTTAGGAGATACGCAGTATTTT,CASSVEAGLGDTQYF
TRBV29-1,.,many,TRBJ2-7,TGCAGCGGCCGGGATCTTTCCTACGAGCAGTACTTC,CSGRDLSYEQYF
TRBV7-2,TRBD2,few,TRBJ2-7,TGTGCCAGCAGCTCAGCGGCGGGGGCCTACGAGCAGTACTTC,CASSSAAGAYEQYF
TRBV7-2,TRBD2,.,TRBJ2-7,TGTGCCAGCAGCCCGGGAGCGGGAGGGCTAGAGCAGTACTTC,CASSPGAGGLEQYF
TRBV10-3,TRBD1,.,TRBJ2-7,TGTGCCATCAGTGACTACCTCCCTACTCGGGACAGGGTCTACGAGCAGTACTTC,CAISDYLPTRDRVYEQYF
TRBV7-7,.,many,TRBJ2-3,TGTGCTAGCAGCTTATCTCTTGGAGGGGATACGCAGTATTTT,CASSLSLGGDTQYF
TRBV7-2,TRBD1,few,TRBJ1-1,TGTGCCAGCAGCCCCGGGACAGGGGGGTTTCAAGCTTTCTTT,CASSPGTGGFQAFF
TRBV7-8,TRBD1,many,TRBJ2-1,TGTGCCAGCAGCCGGGGGACAGGGAGCAACAATGAGCAGTTCTTC,CASSRGTGSNNEQFF